This T cell receptor (beta chain) comes out of a study of T cell responses to AZD1222 COVID-19 vaccine (dated by TCRdb to the early 2020s). Some background on the complete study: Because spike-specific TCR depth and breadth did not differ between the two schedules, AZD1222 recipients who got a second dose at roughly 4 weeks were pooled with those who got a second dose at roughly 12 weeks. TCR sequencing was performed for roughly 250 trial participants, of whom some 200 were given two doses of AZD1222 and approximately 26 were given two doses of MenACWY control vaccine. Trial participants were enrolled into age subgroups of 18-55, 56-69 and 70-plus years, which contained approximately 150, 30 and 60 TCR-sequenced participants, respectively.

The CDR3 regions of human TCRbeta chains were subjected to immunosequencing. The paper's data handling went like this. Repertoire TCRs were checked for matches against a reference library of SARS-CoV-2-specific TCRs that had been generated using the MIRA antigen-specificity platform. Breadth meant the fraction of unique TCRs that were SARS-CoV-2-associated, whereas depth meant the fraction of total T cells that were SARS-CoV-2-associated. Using the MIRA data, each spike-specific TCR was assigned both to the spike region to which the TCR was reactive and to a CD4 or CD8 class. Log10-transformed breadth and depth values were compared by one-way ANOVA with Sidak's multiple comparisons tests. Sourced from immuneACCESS, this table was stored by TCRdb with only in-frame sequences that have V and J called. A share of the clones is absent; for the studies checked, an unresolved V gene accounts for under half, and the remainder has no known explanation. The DNA gave D and trimming, while V, J and clone size come from that table. The sample records approximately 200,000 clones, almost 95% of which are singletons. The ten most abundant clones make up roughly 9.8% of the sample.

The CDR3 goes from the cysteine to the phenylalanine over 15 residues. Only CDR3 DNA remains: 45 bases, in frame from the first base. CDR1 LNHDA and CDR2 SQIVND are derived from the germline V gene (reference sequence). The germline ends are 7 bases apart after V is trimmed by 1 base and J by 0 bases. On the study overall, not on this receptor specifically: Reportedly, almost half of the unique spike-specific TCRs recognized epitopes lying outside the regions that are mutated in the B.1.351 and B.1.1.7 variants. Participants were mostly white British, with more females than males. The authors suggested clonal diversity may have been underestimated. Conclusions about previously exposed vaccinees are limited because only five to seven AZD1222 recipients were SARS-CoV-2 seropositive at baseline. A significant rise in spike-specific TCR breadth and depth was observed after two AZD1222 doses relative to day 0 and relative to MenACWY recipients. Because no day 14 peak-response samples were available, repertoires were characterized only after the peak T cell response. The 56-69-year group was small, and its depth increase did not reach significance, likely because of low power. Vaccine-associated CD4 TCRs spanned the whole spike protein, with dominant responses in regions 160-218 and 743-854.

Points on this clone: Its antigen remains undetermined. Per-base quality was not reported, and no clone a single base away is much larger than it.

Interpreted using the paper, the time point label stands for: baseline before first vaccination. Samples from vaccinated people were obtained from the UK trials COV001 and COV002, which included a single-blind randomized controlled phase 2/3 trial of AZD1222 (ChAdOx1 nCoV-19) in healthy adults. For TCRbeta chain sequencing, PBMC samples were collected from trial participants at day 0 and at day 28 after the second dose. This receptor was obtained from an adult in good health. This receptor chain uses TRBV19 and TRBJ1-3; too little of a D gene remains to name it. Material: peripheral blood, obtained on day 0 of AZD1222 vaccination. For the CDR3, the sequence is CASSIGSSSGNTIYF. Here is the DNA: TGTGCCAGTAGTATAGGCTCAAGCTCTGGAAACACCATATATTTT.